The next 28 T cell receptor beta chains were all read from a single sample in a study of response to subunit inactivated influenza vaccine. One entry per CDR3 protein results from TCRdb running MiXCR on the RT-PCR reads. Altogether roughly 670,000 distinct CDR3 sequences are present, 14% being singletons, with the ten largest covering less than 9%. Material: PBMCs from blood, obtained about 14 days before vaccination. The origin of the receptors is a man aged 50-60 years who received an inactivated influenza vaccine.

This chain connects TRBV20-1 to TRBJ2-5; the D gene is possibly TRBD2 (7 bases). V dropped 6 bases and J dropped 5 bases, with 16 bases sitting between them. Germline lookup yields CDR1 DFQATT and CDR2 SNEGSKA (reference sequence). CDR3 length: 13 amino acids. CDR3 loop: CSAVLRGGETQYF. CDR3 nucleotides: TGCAGTGCCGTCCTCAGGGGAGGGGAGACCCAGTACTTC.

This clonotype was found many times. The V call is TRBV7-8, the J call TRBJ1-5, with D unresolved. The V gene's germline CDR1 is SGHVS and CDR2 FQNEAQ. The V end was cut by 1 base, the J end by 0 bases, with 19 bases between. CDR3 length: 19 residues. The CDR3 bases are TGTGCCAGCAGCTTAGGTCCAGTACTTCATCCTTATAGCAATCAGCCCCAGCATTTT. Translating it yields CASSLGPVLHPYSNQPQHF.

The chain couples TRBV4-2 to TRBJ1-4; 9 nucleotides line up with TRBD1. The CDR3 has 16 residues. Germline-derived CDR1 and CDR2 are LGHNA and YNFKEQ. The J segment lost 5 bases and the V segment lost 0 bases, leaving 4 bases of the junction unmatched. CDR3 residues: CASSQDGTGRNEKLFF. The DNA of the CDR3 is TGTGCCAGCAGCCAAGATGGGACAGGGAGAAATGAAAAACTGTTTTTT.

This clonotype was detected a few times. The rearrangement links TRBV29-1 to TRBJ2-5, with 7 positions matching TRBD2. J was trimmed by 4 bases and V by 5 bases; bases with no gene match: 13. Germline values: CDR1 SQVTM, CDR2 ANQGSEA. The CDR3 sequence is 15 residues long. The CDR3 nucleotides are TGCAGCGTTCGCCAGGGCGGGAGCGTTCGAGAGACCCAGTACTTC. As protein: CSVRQGGSVRETQYF. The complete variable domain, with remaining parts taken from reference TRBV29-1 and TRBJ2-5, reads SAVISQKPSRDICQRGTSLTIQCQVDSQVTMMFWYRQQPGQSLTLIATANQGSEATYESGFVIDKFPISRPNLTFSTLTVSNMSPEDSSIYLCSVRQGGSVRETQYFGPGTRLLVL.

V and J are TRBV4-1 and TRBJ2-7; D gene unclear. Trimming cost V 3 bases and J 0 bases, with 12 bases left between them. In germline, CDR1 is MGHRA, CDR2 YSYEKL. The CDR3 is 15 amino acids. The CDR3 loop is CASSQELWGSYEQYF. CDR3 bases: TGCGCCAGCAGCCAGGAGTTGTGGGGCTCCTACGAGCAGTACTTC.

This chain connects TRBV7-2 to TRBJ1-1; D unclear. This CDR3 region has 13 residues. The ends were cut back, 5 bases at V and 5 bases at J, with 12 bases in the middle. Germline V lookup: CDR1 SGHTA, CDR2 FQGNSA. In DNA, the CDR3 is TGTGCCAGCAGCAAACTCCAAAGGACTGAAGCTTTCTTT. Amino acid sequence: CASSKLQRTEAFF.

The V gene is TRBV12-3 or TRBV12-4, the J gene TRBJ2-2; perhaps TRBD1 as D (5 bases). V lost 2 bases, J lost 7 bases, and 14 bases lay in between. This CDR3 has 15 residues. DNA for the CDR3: TGTGCCAGCAGTTTACGGCAGGGCGGCAACGGGGAGCTGTTTTTT. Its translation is CASSLRQGGNGELFF.

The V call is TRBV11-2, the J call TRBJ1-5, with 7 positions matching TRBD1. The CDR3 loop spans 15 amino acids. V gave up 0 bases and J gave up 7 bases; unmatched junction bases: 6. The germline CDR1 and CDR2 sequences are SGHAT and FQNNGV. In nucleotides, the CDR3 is TGTGCCAGCAGCTTAGAAGGGGGCCGGAGGCAGCCCCAGCATTTT. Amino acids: CASSLEGGRRQPQHF.

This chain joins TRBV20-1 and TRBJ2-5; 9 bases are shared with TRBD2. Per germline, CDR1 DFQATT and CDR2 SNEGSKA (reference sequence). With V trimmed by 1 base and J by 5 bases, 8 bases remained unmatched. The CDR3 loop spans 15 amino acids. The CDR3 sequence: CSARASGGRVETQYF. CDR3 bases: TGCAGTGCTAGAGCGAGCGGGGGGAGGGTCGAGACCCAGTACTTC.

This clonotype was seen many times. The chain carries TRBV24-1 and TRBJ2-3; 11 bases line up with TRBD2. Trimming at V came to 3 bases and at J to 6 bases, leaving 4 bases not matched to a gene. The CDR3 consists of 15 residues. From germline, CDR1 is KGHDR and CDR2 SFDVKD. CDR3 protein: CATSDPGTSGDTQYF. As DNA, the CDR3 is TGTGCCACCAGTGATCCAGGGACTAGCGGCGATACGCAGTATTTT.

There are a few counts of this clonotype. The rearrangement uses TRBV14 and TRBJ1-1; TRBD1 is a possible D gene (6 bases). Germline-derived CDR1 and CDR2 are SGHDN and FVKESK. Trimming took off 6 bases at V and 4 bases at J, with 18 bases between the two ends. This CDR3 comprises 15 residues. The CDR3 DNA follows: TGTGCCAGCAGTCCCACCCGGGGGGCAGTCACTGAAGCTTTCTTT. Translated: CASSPTRGAVTEAFF.

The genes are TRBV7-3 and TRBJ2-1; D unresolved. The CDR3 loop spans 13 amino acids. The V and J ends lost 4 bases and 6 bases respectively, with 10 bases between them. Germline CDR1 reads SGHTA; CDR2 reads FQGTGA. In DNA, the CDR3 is TGTGCCAGCAGCTCATTTAGTGGCAATGAGCAGTTCTTC. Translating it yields CASSSFSGNEQFF.

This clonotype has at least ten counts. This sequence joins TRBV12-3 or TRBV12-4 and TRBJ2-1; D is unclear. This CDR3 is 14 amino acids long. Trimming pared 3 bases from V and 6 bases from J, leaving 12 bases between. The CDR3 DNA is TGTGCCAGCAGTTTGGTCCTCAGGCTCAATGAGCAGTTCTTC. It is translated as CASSLVLRLNEQFF.

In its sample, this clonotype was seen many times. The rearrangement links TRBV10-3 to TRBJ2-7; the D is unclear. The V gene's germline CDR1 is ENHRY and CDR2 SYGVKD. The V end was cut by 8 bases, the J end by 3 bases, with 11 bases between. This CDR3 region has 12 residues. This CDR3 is CAIRPEHYEQYF. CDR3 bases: TGTGCCATCCGCCCTGAGCACTACGAGCAGTACTTC.

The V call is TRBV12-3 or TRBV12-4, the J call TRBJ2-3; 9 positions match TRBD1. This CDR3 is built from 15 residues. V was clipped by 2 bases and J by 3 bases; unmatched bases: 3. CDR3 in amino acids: CASSLPGTGTDTQYF. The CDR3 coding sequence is TGTGCCAGCAGTTTACCCGGGACAGGGACAGATACGCAGTATTTT.

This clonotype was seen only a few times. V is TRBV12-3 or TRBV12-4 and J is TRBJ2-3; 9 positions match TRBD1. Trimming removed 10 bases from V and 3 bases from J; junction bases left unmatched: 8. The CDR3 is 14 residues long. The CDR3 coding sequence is TGTGCCACCTCTCGGGACAGGGAAACAGATACGCAGTATTTT. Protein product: CATSRDRETDTQYF.

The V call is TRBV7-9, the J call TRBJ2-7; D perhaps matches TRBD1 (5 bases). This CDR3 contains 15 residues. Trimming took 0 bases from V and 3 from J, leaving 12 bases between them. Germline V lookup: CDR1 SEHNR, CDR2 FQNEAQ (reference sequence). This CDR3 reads CASSLAEQANYEQYF. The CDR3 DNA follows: TGTGCCAGCAGCTTAGCCGAACAGGCGAACTACGAGCAGTACTTC. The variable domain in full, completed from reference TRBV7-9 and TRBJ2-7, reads DTGVSQNPRHKITKRGQNVTFRCDPISEHNRLYWYRQTLGQGPEFLTYFQNEAQLEKSRLLSDRFSAERPKGSFSTLEIQRTEQGDSAMYLCASSLAEQANYEQYFGPGTRLTVT.

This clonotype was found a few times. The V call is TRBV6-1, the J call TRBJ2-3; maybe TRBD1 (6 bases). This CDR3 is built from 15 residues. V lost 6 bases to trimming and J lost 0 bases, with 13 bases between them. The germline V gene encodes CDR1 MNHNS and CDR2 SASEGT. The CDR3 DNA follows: TGTGCCAGCAGCGACAGGCCGGCTAGCACAGATACGCAGTATTTT. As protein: CASSDRPASTDTQYF.

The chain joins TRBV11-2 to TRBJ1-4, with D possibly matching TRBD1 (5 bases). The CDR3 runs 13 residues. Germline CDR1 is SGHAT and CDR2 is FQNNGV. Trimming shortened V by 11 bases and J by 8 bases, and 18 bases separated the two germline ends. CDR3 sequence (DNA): TGTGCCTCTAGTTCCGGGGGAGGAGAAAAACTGTTTTTT. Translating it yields CASSSGGGEKLFF.

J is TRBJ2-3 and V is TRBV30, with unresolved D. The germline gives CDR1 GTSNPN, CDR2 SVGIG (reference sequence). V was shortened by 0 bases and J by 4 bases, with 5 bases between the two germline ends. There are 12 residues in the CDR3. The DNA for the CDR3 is TGTGCCTGGAGTGTAATTCCAGATACGCAGTATTTT. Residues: CAWSVIPDTQYF.

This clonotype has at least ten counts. The DNA of the CDR3 is TGTGCCAGCAGCTTAAGTAAGGCCGTTGGAAACACCATATATTTT. It encodes CASSLSKAVGNTIYF. V is TRBV7-2 and J is TRBJ1-3; D is ambiguous. CDR3 length equals 15 residues. The germline V and J ends were trimmed by 2 bases and 3 bases, with 11 bases remaining between them. Looked up from germline, CDR1 is SGHTA and CDR2 is FQGNSA.

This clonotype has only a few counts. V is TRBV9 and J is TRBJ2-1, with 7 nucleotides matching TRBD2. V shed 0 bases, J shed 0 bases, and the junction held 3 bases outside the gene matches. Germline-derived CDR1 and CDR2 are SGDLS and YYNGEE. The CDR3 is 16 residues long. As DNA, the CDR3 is TGTGCCAGCAGCGTAGAGCGGGGCCGCTCCTACAATGAGCAGTTCTTC. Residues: CASSVERGRSYNEQFF.

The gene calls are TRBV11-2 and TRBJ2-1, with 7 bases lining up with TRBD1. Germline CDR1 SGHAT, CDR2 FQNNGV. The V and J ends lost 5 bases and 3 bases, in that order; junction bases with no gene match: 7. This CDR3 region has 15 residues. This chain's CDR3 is CASSPWAGGYNEQFF. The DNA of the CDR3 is TGTGCCAGCAGCCCATGGGCAGGGGGCTACAATGAGCAGTTCTTC.

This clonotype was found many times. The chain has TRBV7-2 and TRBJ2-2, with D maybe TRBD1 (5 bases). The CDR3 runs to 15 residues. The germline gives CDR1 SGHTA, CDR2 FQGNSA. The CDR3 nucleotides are TGTGCGGTTAGGGGCAGGCCCTCGAACACCGGGGAGCTGTTTTTT. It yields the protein CAVRGRPSNTGELFF.

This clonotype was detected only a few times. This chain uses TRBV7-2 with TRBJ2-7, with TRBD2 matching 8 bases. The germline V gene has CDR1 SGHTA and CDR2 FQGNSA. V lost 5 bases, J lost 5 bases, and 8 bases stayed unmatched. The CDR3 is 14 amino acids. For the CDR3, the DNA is TGTGCCAGCAGCCTCGGACTAGCTTCCGACGAGCAGTACTTC. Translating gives CASSLGLASDEQYF.

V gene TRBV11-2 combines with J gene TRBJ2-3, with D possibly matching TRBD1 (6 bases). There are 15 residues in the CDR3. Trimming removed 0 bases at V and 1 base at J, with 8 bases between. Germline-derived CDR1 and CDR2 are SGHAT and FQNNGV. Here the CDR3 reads CASSLDGQRTDTQYF. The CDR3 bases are TGTGCCAGCAGCTTAGATGGACAGCGCACAGATACGCAGTATTTT.

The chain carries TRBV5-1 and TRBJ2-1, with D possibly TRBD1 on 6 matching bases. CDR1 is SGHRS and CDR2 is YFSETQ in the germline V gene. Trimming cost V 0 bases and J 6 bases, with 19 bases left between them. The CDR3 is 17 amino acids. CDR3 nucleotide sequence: TGCGCCAGCAGCTTGGAATTACAGGGCCGGCGGGTCAATGAGCAGTTCTTC. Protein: CASSLELQGRRVNEQFF.

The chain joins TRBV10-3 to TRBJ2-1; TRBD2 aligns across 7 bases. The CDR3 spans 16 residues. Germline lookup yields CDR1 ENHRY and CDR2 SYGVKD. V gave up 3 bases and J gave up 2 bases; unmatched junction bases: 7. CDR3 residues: CAISDRKRGTYNEQFF. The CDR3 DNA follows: TGTGCCATCAGTGACAGGAAGCGGGGAACCTACAATGAGCAGTTCTTC.